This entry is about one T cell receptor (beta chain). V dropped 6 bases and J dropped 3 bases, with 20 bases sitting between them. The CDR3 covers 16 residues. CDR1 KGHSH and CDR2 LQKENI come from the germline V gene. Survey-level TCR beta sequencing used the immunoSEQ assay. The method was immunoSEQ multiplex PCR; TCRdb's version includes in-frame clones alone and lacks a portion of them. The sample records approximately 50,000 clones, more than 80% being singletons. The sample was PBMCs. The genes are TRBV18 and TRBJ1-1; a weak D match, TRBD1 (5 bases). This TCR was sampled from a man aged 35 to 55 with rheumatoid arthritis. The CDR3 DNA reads TGTGCCAGCTCCCCTCGGGCAGGGAGATTTGACACTGAAGCTTTCTTT. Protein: CASSPRAGRFDTEAFF. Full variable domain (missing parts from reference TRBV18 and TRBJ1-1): NAGVMQNPRHLVRRRGQEARLRCSPMKGHSHVYWYRQLPEEGLKFMVYLQKENIIDESGMPKERFSAEFPKEGPSILRIQQVVRGDSAAYFCASSPRAGRFDTEAFFGQGTRLTVV.